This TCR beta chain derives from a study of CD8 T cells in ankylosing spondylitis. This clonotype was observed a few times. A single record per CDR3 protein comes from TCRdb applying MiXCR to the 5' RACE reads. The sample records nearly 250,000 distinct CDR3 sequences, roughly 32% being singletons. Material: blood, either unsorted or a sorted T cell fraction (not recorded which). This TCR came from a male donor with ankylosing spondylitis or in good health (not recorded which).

CDR3 loop: CASSSIGGGAVNEQFF. For the CDR3, the DNA is TGTGCCAGCAGTTCGATAGGCGGGGGGGCCGTAAATGAGCAGTTCTTC. J is TRBJ2-1 and V is TRBV12-3 or TRBV12-4; 9 nucleotides align to TRBD2. With V trimmed by 4 bases and J by 7 bases, 11 bases remained unmatched. CDR3 length equals 16 residues.